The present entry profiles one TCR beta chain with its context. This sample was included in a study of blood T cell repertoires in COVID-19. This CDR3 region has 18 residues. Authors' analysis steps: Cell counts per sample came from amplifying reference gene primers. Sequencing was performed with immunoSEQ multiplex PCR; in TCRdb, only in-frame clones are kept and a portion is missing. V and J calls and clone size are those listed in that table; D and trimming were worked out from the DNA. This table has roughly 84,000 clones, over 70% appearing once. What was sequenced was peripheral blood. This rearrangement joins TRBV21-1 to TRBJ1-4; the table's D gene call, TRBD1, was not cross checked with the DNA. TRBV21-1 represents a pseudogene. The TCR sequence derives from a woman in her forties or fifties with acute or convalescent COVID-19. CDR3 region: CASSKGTGRTGGKEKLFF. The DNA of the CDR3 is TGTGCCAGCAGCAAAGGGACAGGGAGGACGGGTGGTAAAGAAAAACTGTTTTTT.